The 7 T cell receptor beta chains in this list originate from one sample, sequenced in a study of CD4 and CD8 cells across lung adenocarcinoma regions. TCRdb redid the calling of the PCR reads with MiXCR, one entry per CDR3 protein. This sample has over 15,000 distinct CDR3 sequences; approximately 47% occur once, and the top ten carry about 60%. Sequences were obtained from CD8+ T cells from the center of a lung tumor. The receptors here all came from a female donor with lung adenocarcinoma. The CD4 and CD8 labels of this study may be unreliable.

Details on this clonotype: A read error is possible here, since a much larger clone lies one base away. The rearrangement joins TRBV6-1 to TRBJ1-3; D may be TRBD1 (5 bases). The CDR3 extends over 15 amino acids. Between the trimmed V and J ends, which lost 6 bases and 0 bases, there was a span of 12 bases. The germline gives CDR1 MNHNS, CDR2 SASEGT. Written as DNA, the CDR3 is TGTGCCAGCAGGGGGAGGGGTGACTCTGGAAACACCATATATTTT. It codes for CASRGRGDSGNTIYF.

This clonotype came up many times. V gene TRBV6-1 combines with J gene TRBJ2-1; no clear D gene. Matching the DNA end better, TRBJ2-7 makes the J call doubtful. Looked up from germline, CDR1 is MNHNS and CDR2 is SASEGT. CDR3 length: 11 amino acids. The CDR3 is CASSDRYEQYF. In DNA, the CDR3 is TGTGCCAGCAGTGACAGATACGAGCAGTACTTC.

This clonotype counts as medium-sized (0.01 to 0.1%). The chain combines TRBV6-1 with TRBJ2-3; D remains unclear. V gave up 0 bases and J gave up 7 bases, with 2 bases separating them. CDR1 and CDR2 (germline): MNHNS, SASEGT. CDR3 length: 11 amino acids. The CDR3 DNA sequence: TGTGCCAGCAGTGAAGCGCATACGCAGTATTTT. It codes for CASSEAHTQYF.

This clonotype was observed at least ten times. V gene TRBV10-3 combines with J gene TRBJ2-1; TRBD2 aligns across 9 bases. Germline V gene sequence: CDR1 ENHRY, CDR2 SYGVKD. V trimming: 7 bases; J trimming: 6 bases; junction bases outside the gene matches: 7. This CDR3 has 14 residues. CDR3 sequence: CAINGGLASNEQFF. The CDR3 DNA follows: TGTGCCATCAACGGGGGACTAGCTTCCAATGAGCAGTTCTTC.

This clonotype was recorded once. J is TRBJ1-4 and V is TRBV10-3; TRBD1 aligns across 7 bases. Germline-derived CDR1 and CDR2 are ENHRY and SYGVKD. Trimming took 3 bases from V and 7 from J; bases not matched to a gene: 5. The CDR3 contains 14 residues. The CDR3 reads CAISEEGASEKLFF. The CDR3 DNA sequence: TGTGCCATCAGTGAAGAGGGGGCCAGTGAAAAACTGTTTTTT.

V and J are TRBV27 and TRBJ2-5, with TRBD2 matching 8 bases. V lost 2 bases, J lost 7 bases, and 9 bases stayed unmatched. This CDR3 contains 15 residues. Germline CDR1 MNHEY, CDR2 SMNVEV (reference sequence). The CDR3 DNA sequence: TGTGCCAGCAGTTTAGGACCCGGGAGGGCAGGGACCCAGTACTTC. This codes for CASSLGPGRAGTQYF.

A remark on this clonotype: Its ends do not fully match the called genes, so a read error is possible. V usage is TRBV6-1 and J usage is TRBJ2-3; 8 positions match TRBD2. The germline V gene encodes CDR1 MNHNS and CDR2 SASEGT. The CDR3 contains 16 residues. CDR3 bases: TGTGCCAGCTCCTTGGCAAGCGGGAGAGGCAAAGATACCCAGTATTTC. Translating it yields CASSLASGRGKDTQYF.